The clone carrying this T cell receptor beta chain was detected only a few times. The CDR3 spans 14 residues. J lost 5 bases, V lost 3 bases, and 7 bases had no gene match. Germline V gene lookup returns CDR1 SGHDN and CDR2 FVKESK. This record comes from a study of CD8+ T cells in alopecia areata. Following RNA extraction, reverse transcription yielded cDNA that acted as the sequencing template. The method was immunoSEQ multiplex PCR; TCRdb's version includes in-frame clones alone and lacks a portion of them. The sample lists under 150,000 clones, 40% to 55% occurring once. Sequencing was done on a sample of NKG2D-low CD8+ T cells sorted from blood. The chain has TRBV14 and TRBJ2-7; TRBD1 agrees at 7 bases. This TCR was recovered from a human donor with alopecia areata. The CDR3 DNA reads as TGTGCCAGCAGCCAGACAGGGTTGAGGGACGAGCAGTACTTC. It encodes CASSQTGLRDEQYF.